This T cell receptor beta chain was recovered during a study of tumor-infiltrating lymphocytes in primary liver carcinoma. Study summary: Samples returned roughly 3.65 to 7.5 million productive TCRbeta reads each. Read depth did not differ significantly between tissue types.

The CDR3 contains 15 residues when both ends are counted. Germline-derived CDR1 and CDR2 are SGHAT and FQDESV (reference sequence). Co-extraction of RNA and DNA was performed on about 20-32 mg of unsorted bulk tissue. As to this clonotype: Its target is not known. The final CDR3 position lacks the conserved phenylalanine or tryptophan, pointing to a likely read error. The DNA is omitted, as the CDR3 cannot be located on it reliably, and the CDR3 follows TCRdb's listing.

Priming with a constant-region primer yielded TCR beta cDNA from about 500 ng total RNA. For TCR beta, libraries were produced by three nested multiplex PCR rounds using slightly modified ARM-PCR. The two initial PCR rounds, nine to eleven cycles each, used TRBV1-TRBV30 forward and C-beta reverse primers. In TCRdb, the multiplex PCR reads were re-called with MiXCR into one record per CDR3 protein. The table includes approximately 45,000 distinct CDR3 sequences, about 73% detected once. The study's findings and limits: Reduced overlap was seen in tumor-adjacent and tumor-blood pairs versus tumor region pairs.

The TCR was taken from a man between 40 and 49 years old with primary liver carcinoma and hepatitis B virus infection. The rearrangement uses TRBV11-1 and TRBJ2-1; the listed D gene, TRBD1, was not tested against the DNA. Sequenced input: liver tumor tissue from sampling region 2. Subset indicated: tumor region T2, inferior pole. CDR3 in amino acids: CASSFQGPLDNDQLS.